This T cell receptor (beta chain) came from a study of radiotherapy plus CTLA-4 blockade in lung cancer. Looking at the study overall: Objective responses were seen in around 20% of patients, disease control in around 31%. Study-wide results and limits: Peripheral blood showed expansion of tumor-derived TCR clones after radiotherapy and ipilimumab. Interferon-beta and early blood T cell clone dynamics reportedly predicted response best.

This clone was seen only once. Its antigen is not known. Produced via immunoSEQ multiplex PCR; TCRdb's table is partial and in-frame only. This table holds more than 25,000 clones, 70% to 85% found once. CDR3 length equals 13 residues. The germline gives CDR1 MNHEY, CDR2 SMNVEV (reference sequence). V gave up 8 bases and J gave up 4 bases, with 15 bases separating them. The sequence derives from a human donor with non-small cell lung cancer who had stable disease on radiotherapy plus ipilimumab. This material consisted of peripheral blood, taken from a patient treated with radiotherapy plus ipilimumab. The rearrangement joins TRBV27 to TRBJ2-7; possible D gene TRBD1, 6 bases. CDR3 sequence reads: CASGTSQGYEQYV. In nucleotides, the CDR3 is TGTGCCAGCGGTACCTCACAGGGTTACGAGCAGTACGTC.